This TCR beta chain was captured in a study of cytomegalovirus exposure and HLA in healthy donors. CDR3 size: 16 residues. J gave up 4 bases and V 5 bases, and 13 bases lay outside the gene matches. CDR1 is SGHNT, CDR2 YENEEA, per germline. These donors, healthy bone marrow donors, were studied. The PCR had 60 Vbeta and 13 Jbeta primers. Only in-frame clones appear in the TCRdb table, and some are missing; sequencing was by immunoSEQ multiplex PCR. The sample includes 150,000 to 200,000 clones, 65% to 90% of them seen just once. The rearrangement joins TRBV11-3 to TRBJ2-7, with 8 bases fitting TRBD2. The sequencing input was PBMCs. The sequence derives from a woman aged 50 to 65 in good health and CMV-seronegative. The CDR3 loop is CASSQRPEREWYEQYF. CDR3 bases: TGTGCCAGCAGCCAACGTCCCGAGCGGGAGTGGTACGAGCAGTACTTC.